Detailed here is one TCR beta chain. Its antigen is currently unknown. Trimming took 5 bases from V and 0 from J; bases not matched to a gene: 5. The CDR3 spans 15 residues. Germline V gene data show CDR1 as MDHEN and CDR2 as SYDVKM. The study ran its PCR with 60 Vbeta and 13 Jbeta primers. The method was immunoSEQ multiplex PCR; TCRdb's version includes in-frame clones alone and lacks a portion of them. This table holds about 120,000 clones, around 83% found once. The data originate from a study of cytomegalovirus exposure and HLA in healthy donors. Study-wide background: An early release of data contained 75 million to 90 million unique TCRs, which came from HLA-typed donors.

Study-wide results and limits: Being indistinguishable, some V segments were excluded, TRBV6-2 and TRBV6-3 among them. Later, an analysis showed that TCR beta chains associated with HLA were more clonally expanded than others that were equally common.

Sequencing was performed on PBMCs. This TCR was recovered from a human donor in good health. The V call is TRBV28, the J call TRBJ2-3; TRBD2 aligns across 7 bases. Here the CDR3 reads CASSGGEGSTDTQYF. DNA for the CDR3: TGTGCCAGCAGTGGGGGGGAAGGAAGCACAGATACGCAGTATTTT.